These 13 T cell receptor beta chains originate from one sample sequenced in a study of T cells after yellow fever vaccination. TCRdb fed the 5' RACE reads into MiXCR, producing one record per CDR3 protein. Of some 240,000 distinct CDR3 sequences in the sample, around 3.5% were seen once. The input for sequencing was PBMCs, taken 15 days after the yellow fever booster vaccination. Receptors were obtained from a man in his late teens or twenties who received the YFV17D yellow fever vaccine.

This clonotype was seen ten or more times. V gene TRBV10-2 combines with J gene TRBJ2-7; D gene uncertain. In germline, CDR1 is WSHSY, CDR2 SAAADI. V shed 7 bases and J shed 0 bases, with 7 bases lying between them. The CDR3 runs to 12 residues. CDR3 protein: CASTHNSYEQYF. The CDR3 DNA follows: TGCGCCAGCACGCACAACTCCTACGAGCAGTACTTC.

The table lists this clonotype with many counts. This chain links TRBV20-1 with TRBJ2-7; D gene ambiguous. Germline V gene lookup returns CDR1 DFQATT and CDR2 SNEGSKA (reference sequence). This CDR3 is built from 13 residues. V gave up 1 base and J gave up 2 bases, with 9 bases separating them. CDR3 residues: CSARVVGTYEQYF. CDR3 nucleotides: TGCAGTGCTAGAGTTGTAGGGACCTACGAGCAGTACTTC.

This clonotype was seen many times. The chain employs TRBV5-1 and TRBJ1-2; 8 bases match TRBD1. V lost 7 bases and J lost 8; bases outside the gene matches: 13. Looked up from germline, CDR1 is SGHRS and CDR2 is YFSETQ. The CDR3 runs 14 residues. The CDR3 is CASAPGGGVRGYTF. CDR3 sequence (DNA): TGCGCCAGCGCCCCAGGGGGCGGAGTGCGAGGCTACACCTTC.

This clonotype was seen many times. The V gene is TRBV20-1, the J gene TRBJ1-5, with D possibly matching TRBD1 (5 bases). Trimming stripped 4 bases from V and 8 bases from J, with 12 bases between. Germline V gene data show CDR1 as DFQATT and CDR2 as SNEGSKA (reference sequence). This CDR3 has 12 amino acids. CDR3 loop: CSATGTGEPQHF. In DNA, the CDR3 is TGCAGTGCTACGGGGACGGGTGAGCCCCAGCATTTT.

This clonotype was observed many times. This sequence joins TRBV5-1 and TRBJ1-2; D perhaps matches TRBD1 (6 bases). Trimming took 2 bases from V and 6 from J, leaving 14 bases between them. The germline V gene encodes CDR1 SGHRS and CDR2 YFSETQ. The CDR3 sequence is 14 residues long. CDR3 region: CASSFRRGNDGYTF. CDR3 nucleotides: TGCGCCAGCAGCTTCCGCAGGGGAAACGATGGCTACACCTTC.

This clonotype appeared a few times. The rearrangement uses TRBV12-3 or TRBV12-4 and TRBJ1-6, with 7 bases identical to TRBD1. The V segment lost 2 bases and the J segment 8 bases; nucleotides outside the gene matches: 3. The CDR3 is 14 amino acids. The DNA for the CDR3 is TGTGCCAGCAGTTTAAGGGGGCAAGATTCACCCCTCCACTTT. Amino acids: CASSLRGQDSPLHF.

This clonotype was observed many times. The CDR3 DNA reads as TGTGCCAGCAGCTTGCCGGGCGACCCATGGAACACTGAAGCTTTCTTT. Encoded protein: CASSLPGDPWNTEAFF. The rearrangement joins TRBV5-6 to TRBJ1-1; D is ambiguous. CDR1 is SGHDT and CDR2 is YYEEEE in the germline V gene. This CDR3 spans 16 amino acids. V gave up 1 base and J gave up 1 base, with 14 bases separating them.

In this sample, this clonotype turned up many times. The gene calls are TRBV30 and TRBJ1-1, with TRBD1 matching 8 bases. The CDR3 has 13 residues. Germline V gene lookup returns CDR1 GTSNPN and CDR2 SVGIG (reference sequence). The junction had 5 bases not matched to a gene; V was cut back by 0 bases and J by 8 bases. The CDR3 bases are TGTGCCTGGAGTGTAAACAGGGGGACCGAAGCTTTCTTT. Residues: CAWSVNRGTEAFF.

This clonotype was seen at least ten times. This chain joins TRBV20-1 and TRBJ2-7, with 9 bases aligning to TRBD1. The CDR3 has 17 residues. The V gene's germline CDR1 is DFQATT and CDR2 SNEGSKA (reference sequence). With 0 bases clipped from V and 1 base from J, the junction kept 10 bases outside the gene matches. CDR3 region: CSARDLYGQGPSYEQYF. The CDR3 DNA reads TGCAGTGCTAGAGATCTGTACGGACAGGGGCCGTCCTACGAGCAGTACTTC.

This clonotype appeared many times. The chain has TRBV5-4 and TRBJ1-1; D is undetermined. The CDR3 has 11 amino acids. CDR1 and CDR2 from the germline V gene are SGHNT and YYREEE (reference sequence). V was cut by 2 bases and J by 7 bases, with 6 bases left in between. The CDR3 loop reads CASSFLSEAFF. In DNA, the CDR3 is TGTGCCAGCAGCTTTTTAAGTGAAGCTTTCTTT.

This clonotype appeared many times. Here the CDR3 reads CASSFTGGSNEQFF. The CDR3 nucleotides are TGCGCCAGCAGCTTCACAGGGGGTTCGAATGAGCAGTTCTTC. The chain uses TRBV5-1 and TRBJ2-1; the match to TRBD1 covers 8 bases. Trimming took 2 bases from V and 7 from J; bases not matched to a gene: 5. From germline, CDR1 is SGHRS and CDR2 YFSETQ. The CDR3 covers 14 residues.

The gene calls are TRBV10-3 and TRBJ2-7; the D gene could be TRBD1 or TRBD2 (5 bases each). V shed 5 bases and J shed 2 bases, with 16 bases lying between them. The germline V gene encodes CDR1 ENHRY and CDR2 SYGVKD. This CDR3 has 15 residues. CDR3: CAISQGTGQAYEQYF. CDR3 DNA sequence: TGTGCCATCAGTCAGGGTACGGGGCAGGCCTACGAGCAGTACTTC.

Ten or more counts support this clonotype. The chain carries TRBV25-1 and TRBJ1-2; D remains ambiguous. The CDR3 totals 14 residues. V lost 3 bases to trimming and J lost 8 bases, with 16 bases between them. The V gene's germline CDR1 is MGHDK and CDR2 SYGVNS. The CDR3 bases are TGTGCCAGCAGTGATGTCGAGAACCGCCCCGGCTACACCTTC. Protein sequence: CASSDVENRPGYTF.